This is a list of T cell receptor beta chains from one sample in a study of shared clonotypes between healthy human individuals. Measured with immunoSEQ multiplex PCR; TCRdb has only the in-frame clones, and not every one. Among approximately 2,000,000 clones listed, about nine tenths were seen once. Sequences were obtained from naive CD4+ T cells from PBMCs. The receptors were sampled from a man between 18 and 29 years old in good health. Some clones in this sample may be carry-over from other donors' samples. The CDR3 runs from the conserved cysteine through the conserved F or W. The D gene is left open where the match is weak. The size entry is marked missing in some rows and otherwise reads once, few, many or a size class.

D gene	V gene	J gene	clone size	CDR3 protein	CDR3 DNA
TRBD1	TRBV28	TRBJ2-7	.	CASSRYRQGWDEQYF	TGTGCCAGCAGCCGATATAGACAGGGATGGGACGAGCAGTACTTC
TRBD2	TRBV4-2	TRBJ2-1	.	CASSPRASGSTYNEQFF	TGTGCCAGCAGCCCTCGGGCTAGCGGGTCTACCTACAATGAGCAGTTCTTC
.	TRBV29-1	TRBJ1-1	once	CSVVGQGYTEAFF	TGCAGCGTTGTTGGGCAGGGTTACACTGAAGCTTTCTTT
.	TRBV5-1	TRBJ2-7	.	CASSLESSVPYEQYF	TGCGCCAGCAGCTTGGAATCTAGCGTACCCTACGAGCAGTACTTC
.	TRBV6-6	TRBJ2-1	once	CASRPRTALNEQFF	TGTGCCAGCAGACCCCGGACGGCTCTCAATGAGCAGTTCTTC
.	TRBV19	TRBJ2-1	.	CASSPQRAALRDEQFF	TGTGCCAGTAGTCCCCAGCGAGCGGCCCTCAGGGATGAGCAGTTCTTC
TRBD1	TRBV5-4	TRBJ2-7	.	CASSPQGADYEQYF	TGTGCCAGCAGCCCCCAGGGGGCCGACTACGAGCAGTACTTC
.	TRBV21-1	TRBJ2-5	.	CASPRDDPQETQYF	TGTGCCAGTCCCAGGGACGACCCTCAAGAGACCCAGTACTTC
TRBD2	TRBV4-2	TRBJ2-1	.	CASSQAFLAGYNEQFF	TGTGCCAGCAGCCAAGCTTTCCTAGCGGGGTACAATGAGCAGTTCTTC
TRBD2	TRBV30	TRBJ2-1	.	CAWTASGRGPKQFF	TGTGCCTGGACCGCTAGCGGGAGGGGTCCCAAGCAGTTCTTC
.	TRBV28	TRBJ2-1	.	CASSETRDTYNEQFF	TGTGCCAGCAGCGAAACGAGGGACACTTACAATGAGCAGTTCTTC
.	TRBV6-6	TRBJ1-5	.	CASKQYSNQPQHF	TGTGCCAGCAAACAGTATAGCAATCAGCCCCAGCATTTT
TRBD1	TRBV10-3	TRBJ1-2	.	CAISTETGVLSGYTF	TGTGCCATCAGTACGGAGACAGGGGTCTTATCAGGCTACACCTTC
TRBD1	TRBV6-1	TRBJ2-2	.	CASSEPGTGSGELFF	TGTGCCAGCAGTGAACCCGGGACAGGGTCCGGGGAGCTGTTTTTT
.	TRBV5-4	TRBJ2-6	.	CASSFFPSGANVLTF	TGTGCCAGCAGCTTTTTTCCCAGCGGGGCCAACGTCCTGACTTTC
TRBD2	TRBV7-9	TRBJ2-1	.	CASSAASGSTYNEQFF	TGTGCCAGCAGCGCAGCTAGCGGGAGTACGTACAATGAGCAGTTCTTC
.	TRBV5-1	TRBJ1-5	.	CASRPGRGVDQPQHF	TGCGCCAGCAGGCCCGGGAGAGGGGTAGATCAGCCCCAGCATTTT
TRBD2	TRBV4-3	TRBJ2-3	.	CASSREREYPDTQYF	TGCGCCAGCAGCCGAGAGCGGGAGTACCCCGATACGCAGTATTTT
.	TRBV11-2	TRBJ2-7	.	CASSSWDTLTGPTYF	TGTGCCAGCAGCTCTTGGGACACCCTTACCGGGCCTACATACTTC
TRBD1	TRBV10-3	TRBJ1-1	.	CAISGRGREIEAFF	TGTGCCATCAGCGGCAGGGGGCGCGAGATTGAAGCTTTCTTT
.	TRBV5-4	TRBJ2-1	.	CASSLQRGSYNEQFF	TGTGCCAGCAGCTTGCAAAGGGGTTCCTACAATGAGCAGTTCTTC
.	TRBV28	TRBJ1-5	.	CASSQGGAGGNQPQHF	TGTGCCAGCAGCCAAGGGGGGGCAGGGGGCAATCAGCCCCAGCATTTT
TRBD2	TRBV29-1	TRBJ2-3	.	CSVERWVRGGTDTQYF	TGCAGCGTTGAACGTTGGGTCCGGGGGGGCACAGATACGCAGTATTTT
.	TRBV2	TRBJ1-5	.	CASRPDSNQPQHF	TGTGCCAGCAGGCCTGACAGCAATCAGCCCCAGCATTTT
TRBD1	TRBV19	TRBJ1-1	.	CASSKTGTALIVPTEAFF	TGTGCCAGTAGTAAGACCGGGACAGCCCTTATCGTTCCCACTGAAGCTTTCTTT
TRBD1	TRBV5-6	TRBJ1-5	.	CASSRDRGSNQPQHF	TGTGCCAGCAGCCGAGACAGGGGTAGCAATCAGCCCCAGCATTTT
.	TRBV4-1	TRBJ2-1	.	CASSQVGLQQNEQFF	TGCGCCAGCAGCCAAGTGGGCCTACAACAAAATGAGCAGTTCTTC
.	TRBV5-4	TRBJ2-1	.	CASSLTPEGEQFF	TGTGCCAGCAGCTTGACCCCTGAGGGTGAGCAGTTCTTC
.	TRBV28	TRBJ2-5	.	CASSYGGAQLETQYF	TGTGCCAGCAGTTACGGGGGAGCCCAATTAGAGACCCAGTACTTC
TRBD1	TRBV19	TRBJ2-7	.	CASSIRQGAQNTYEQYF	TGTGCCAGTAGTATCCGACAGGGGGCTCAAAACACCTACGAGCAGTACTTC
.	TRBV30	TRBJ1-4	once	CAWLAGEKLFF	TGTGCCTGGCTTGCGGGGGAAAAACTGTTTTTT